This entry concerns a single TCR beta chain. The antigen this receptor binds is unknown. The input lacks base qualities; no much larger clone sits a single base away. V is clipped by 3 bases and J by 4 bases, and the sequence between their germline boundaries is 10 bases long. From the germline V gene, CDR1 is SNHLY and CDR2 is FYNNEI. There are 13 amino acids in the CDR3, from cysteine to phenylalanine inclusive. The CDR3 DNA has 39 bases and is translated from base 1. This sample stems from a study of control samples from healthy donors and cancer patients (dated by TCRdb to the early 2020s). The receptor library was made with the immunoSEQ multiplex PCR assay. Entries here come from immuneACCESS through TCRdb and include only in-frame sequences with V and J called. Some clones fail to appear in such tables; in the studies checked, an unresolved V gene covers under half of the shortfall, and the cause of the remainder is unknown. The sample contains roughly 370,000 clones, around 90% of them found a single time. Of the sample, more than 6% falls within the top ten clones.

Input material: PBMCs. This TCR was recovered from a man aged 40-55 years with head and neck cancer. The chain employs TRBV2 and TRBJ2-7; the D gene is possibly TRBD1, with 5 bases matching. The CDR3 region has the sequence CASSDDSLYEQYF. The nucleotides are TGTGCCAGCAGTGACGACAGTTTATACGAGCAGTACTTC.